This TCR beta chain emerged from a study of beta chain features in type 1 diabetes. Study-wide results and limits: Cells expressing TCR highly could be over-represented by cDNA sequencing. TCRB repertoires of naive, central memory and Treg cells appeared more similar among patients than among healthy donors.

On this clone: What it binds is not known.

Expressed TCRB transcripts were sequenced because the entire RNA isolate underwent reverse transcription. The data were produced by immunoSEQ multiplex PCR, yet TCRdb's version contains in-frame clones alone and is incomplete. The sample carries roughly 500,000 clones, around 30% recorded once. Material for sequencing was naive CD4+ T cells from blood. This TCR came from a man younger than 35 in good health.

The CDR3 region is CASSPEFMNTEAFF. The CDR3 bases are TGTGCCAGCTCACCAGAGTTTATGAACACTGAAGCTTTCTTT. The chain couples TRBV18 to TRBJ1-1; D is uncertain. Germline V gene data show CDR1 as KGHSH and CDR2 as LQKENI. The CDR3 loop spans 14 amino acids. V gave up 2 bases and J gave up 0 bases, with 7 bases separating them.